Each of the 16 T cell receptor beta chains below was sequenced from the same sample in a study of regulatory T cells in long-lasting Graves disease. As for time point: newly diagnosed GD, antithyroid drugs for less than 3 months. PBMCs provided the RNA from which the TCR library was made. Arm-PCR of CDR3 regions and iRepertoire HTBI primers were the basis on which TCR beta libraries were built. MiXCR, applied by TCRdb to the multiplex PCR reads, yields one record per CDR3 protein. The top ten hold approximately 15% of the sample, which has a few hundred thousand distinct CDR3 sequences, about 19% seen once. The sequencing used peripheral blood mononuclear cells (PBMCs), collected at new diagnosis, from a patient treated with antithyroid drugs. These receptors all come from a female donor with Graves disease.

This clonotype was found many times. J is TRBJ1-1 and V is TRBV18; D not certain. The CDR3 contains 15 residues. Germline lookup yields CDR1 KGHSH and CDR2 LQKENI. Trimming removed 3 bases at V and 1 base at J, with 12 bases between. This CDR3 is CASSPIESGNTEAFF. For the CDR3, the DNA is TGTGCCAGCTCACCTATAGAGTCTGGGAACACTGAAGCTTTCTTT.

By its share, this clonotype is medium-sized (0.01 to 0.1%). The chain has TRBV11-3 and TRBJ2-1; 7 bases align to TRBD1. The CDR3 length is 14 residues. Germline-derived CDR1 and CDR2 are SGHNT and YENEEA. The J segment lost 9 bases and the V segment lost 0 bases, leaving 5 bases of the junction unmatched. The CDR3 DNA reads as TGTGCCAGCAGCTTAGACCCACAGGGGTCTGAGCAGTTCTTC. Its translation: CASSLDPQGSEQFF.

The chain is built from TRBV13 and TRBJ2-7, with a weak D call TRBD2 (5 bases). Germline CDR1 is PRHDT and CDR2 is FYEKMQ (reference sequence). Between the trimmed V and J ends, which lost 4 bases and 2 bases, there was a span of 15 bases. This CDR3 contains 15 residues. CDR3: CASSSGAAETYEQYF. The CDR3 DNA follows: TGTGCCAGCAGCTCTGGCGCAGCGGAAACCTACGAGCAGTACTTC. The variable domain in full, with the rest retrieved from reference TRBV13 and TRBJ2-7, is AAGVIQSPRHLIKEKRETATLKCYPIPRHDTVYWYQQGPGQDPQFLISFYEKMQSDKGSIPDRFSAQQFSDYHSELNMSSLELGDSALYFCASSSGAAETYEQYFGPGTRLTVT.

This clonotype was counted many times. This chain joins TRBV19 and TRBJ2-3; D could derive from TRBD1 or TRBD2 (5 bases each). The CDR3 extends over 14 amino acids. Looked up from germline, CDR1 is LNHDA and CDR2 is SQIVND (reference sequence). V was clipped by 1 base and J by 1 base, with 6 bases between them. CDR3 bases: TGTGCCAGTAGTATAGGGGACGGCACAGATACGCAGTATTTT. This gives the protein CASSIGDGTDTQYF.

This clonotype has a count of ten or more. The chain recombines TRBV27 with TRBJ1-1; TRBD1 matches at 11 bases. Trimming removed 3 bases from V and 1 base from J; junction bases left unmatched: 7. Germline V gene sequence: CDR1 MNHEY, CDR2 SMNVEV (reference sequence). This CDR3 contains 17 residues. DNA of the CDR3: TGTGCCAGCAGTTTCGGGACAGGGGGAACACAGAACACTGAAGCTTTCTTT. Amino acid sequence: CASSFGTGGTQNTEAFF.

In its sample, this clonotype was seen a few times. This may stem from a read error, because a much larger clone lies one nucleotide away. This sequence joins TRBV2 and TRBJ1-2; D uncertain. Trimming removed 8 bases at V and 8 bases at J, with 15 bases between. Germline V gene lookup returns CDR1 SNHLY and CDR2 FYNNEI. CDR3 length equals 12 residues. In DNA form, the CDR3 reads TGTGCCAGCCTACCGGGTTTGTACGGCTACACCTTC. Encoded protein: CASLPGLYGYTF.

The chain is built from TRBV6-2 or TRBV6-3 and TRBJ2-5; TRBD1 matches at 9 bases. J gave up 2 bases and V 2 bases, and 6 bases lay outside the gene matches. This CDR3 has 16 amino acids. CDR1 is MNHEY, CDR2 SVGEGT, per germline. The CDR3 spells CASSYGWDRAQETQYF. The CDR3 DNA follows: TGTGCCAGCAGTTACGGGTGGGACAGGGCTCAAGAGACCCAGTACTTC.

The CDR3 loop is CASSVWTADHEQYF. Written as DNA, the CDR3 is TGTGCCAGCAGTGTTTGGACAGCAGACCACGAGCAGTACTTC. This rearrangement joins TRBV2 to TRBJ2-4, with a weak D call TRBD1 (6 bases). The J call may not be correct, given that the DNA end is closer to TRBJ2-7. Germline assignment: CDR1 SNHLY and CDR2 FYNNEI. The CDR3 covers 14 residues.

This clonotype was detected ten times or more. The J gene is TRBJ1-2, the V gene TRBV6-1, with 7 bases matching TRBD1. CDR1 and CDR2 (germline): MNHNS, SASEGT. Trimming removed 3 bases from V and 4 bases from J; junction bases left unmatched: 5. The CDR3 sequence is 14 residues long. CDR3 loop: CASSDNRGSYGYTF. The DNA for the CDR3 is TGTGCCAGCAGTGACAACAGGGGTAGCTATGGCTACACCTTC.

This clonotype was counted many times. The CDR3 reads CSAGTSGTGELFF. The DNA of the CDR3 is TGCAGCGCTGGGACTAGCGGCACCGGGGAGCTGTTTTTT. The chain employs TRBV29-1 and TRBJ2-2; 11 nucleotides agree with TRBD2. The J segment lost 4 bases and the V segment lost 7 bases, leaving 2 bases of the junction unmatched. Germline lookup yields CDR1 SQVTM and CDR2 ANQGSEA. The CDR3 consists of 13 residues.

This clonotype was observed at least ten times. V is TRBV6-5 and J is TRBJ1-1; perhaps TRBD1 as D (5 bases). The V gene's germline CDR1 is MNHEY and CDR2 SVGAGI. This CDR3 region has 17 residues. V dropped 4 bases and J dropped 0 bases, with 18 bases sitting between them. In DNA form, the CDR3 reads TGTGCCAGCAGTTTAGAAACAGGAGGGGCCCTGAACACTGAAGCTTTCTTT. Its translation is CASSLETGGALNTEAFF.

The genes are TRBV7-2 and TRBJ2-5; D gene uncertain. The germline V gene encodes CDR1 SGHTA and CDR2 FQGNSA. V shed 5 bases and J shed 0 bases, with 7 bases lying between them. The CDR3 spans 13 residues. The CDR3 loop is CASSPVNQETQYF. DNA for the CDR3: TGTGCCAGCAGCCCCGTAAACCAAGAGACCCAGTACTTC.

With regard to this clonotype: One base away lies a much larger clone, so this may be a sequencing read error. This rearrangement joins TRBV18 to TRBJ2-7; 7 positions match TRBD2. V was pared by 6 bases and J by 3 bases, with 8 bases of the junction left unmatched. The CDR3 loop spans 14 amino acids. Germline V lookup: CDR1 KGHSH, CDR2 LQKENI. DNA for the CDR3: TGTGCCAGCTCCTGGACGGGGGGATACTACGAGCAGTACTTC. Translated: CASSWTGGYYEQYF.

This clonotype showed up many times. The chain links TRBV29-1 to TRBJ2-7; D possibly matches TRBD1 or TRBD2 (5 bases each). Germline CDR1 and CDR2: SQVTM and ANQGSEA. V gave up 2 bases and J gave up 3 bases, with 8 bases separating them. CDR3 size: 12 residues. The CDR3 DNA follows: TGCAGCGTTGAAATTGGGGGCTACGAGCAGTACTTC. This codes for CSVEIGGYEQYF.

This clonotype was observed a single time. The chain uses TRBV11-2 and TRBJ2-7, with TRBD2 matching over 10 bases. After removal of 5 bases from V and 2 bases from J, the junction contained 6 bases not matched to a gene. The V gene's germline CDR1 is SGHAT and CDR2 FQNNGV. This CDR3 spans 15 amino acids. The CDR3 reads CASSRPSGSTYEQYF. The CDR3 region has the DNA TGTGCCAGCAGCCGGCCTAGCGGGAGTACCTACGAGCAGTACTTC.

V usage is TRBV7-2 and J usage is TRBJ2-7; TRBD2 matches at 9 bases. Trimming at V came to 5 bases and at J to 2 bases, leaving 7 bases not matched to a gene. The CDR3 runs 15 residues. Germline CDR1 reads SGHTA; CDR2 reads FQGNSA. In DNA, the CDR3 is TGTGCCAGCAGCGACCGGCTAGCGGGGCCCTACGAGCAGTACTTC. Amino acids: CASSDRLAGPYEQYF.